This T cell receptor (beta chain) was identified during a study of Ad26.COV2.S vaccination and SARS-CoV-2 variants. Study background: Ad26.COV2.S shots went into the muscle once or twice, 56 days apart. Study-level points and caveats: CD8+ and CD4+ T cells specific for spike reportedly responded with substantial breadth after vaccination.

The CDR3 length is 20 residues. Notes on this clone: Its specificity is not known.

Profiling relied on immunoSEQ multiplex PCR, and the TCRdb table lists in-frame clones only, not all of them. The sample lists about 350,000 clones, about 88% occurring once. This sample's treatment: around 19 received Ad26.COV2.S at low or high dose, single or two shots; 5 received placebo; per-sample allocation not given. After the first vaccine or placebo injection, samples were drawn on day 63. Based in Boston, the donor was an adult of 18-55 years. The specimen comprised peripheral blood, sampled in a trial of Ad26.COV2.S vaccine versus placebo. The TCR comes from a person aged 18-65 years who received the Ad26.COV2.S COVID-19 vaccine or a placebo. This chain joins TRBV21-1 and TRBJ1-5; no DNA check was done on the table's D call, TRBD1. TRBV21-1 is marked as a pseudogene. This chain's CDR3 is CASSKDPGRGPGFGNQPQHF. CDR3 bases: TGTGCCAGCAGCAAAGATCCCGGCAGGGGCCCGGGGTTTGGCAATCAGCCCCAGCATTTT.